The clone carrying this T cell receptor beta chain was seen a handful of times. The data derive from a study of regulatory T cells in long-lasting Graves disease. Time point in this sample: newly diagnosed GD, antithyroid drugs for less than 3 months. Generation of the TCR library employed RNA extracted from PBMCs. The CDR3 runs to 11 residues. The germline V and J ends were trimmed by 5 bases and 6 bases, with 5 bases remaining between them. Germline lookup yields CDR1 SEHNR and CDR2 FQNEAQ (reference sequence). Library construction for TCR beta used iRepertoire HTBI primers and Arm-PCR of CDR3 regions. Via MiXCR, TCRdb re-called the multiplex PCR reads, giving one row per CDR3 protein. The sample shows roughly 610,000 distinct CDR3 sequences, roughly 15% of them seen only once. These records were also assigned to another study, of T cells in Graves' hyperthyroidism and ophthalmopathy.

The source material was peripheral blood mononuclear cells (PBMCs), sampled at new diagnosis, from a patient treated with antithyroid drugs. This rearrangement joins TRBV7-9 to TRBJ1-3; D not certain. The sequence derives from a woman aged 25 to 39 with Graves disease. CDR3 sequence (DNA): TGTGCCAGCAGCCCCGAAAACACCATATATTTT. This sequence encodes CASSPENTIYF.